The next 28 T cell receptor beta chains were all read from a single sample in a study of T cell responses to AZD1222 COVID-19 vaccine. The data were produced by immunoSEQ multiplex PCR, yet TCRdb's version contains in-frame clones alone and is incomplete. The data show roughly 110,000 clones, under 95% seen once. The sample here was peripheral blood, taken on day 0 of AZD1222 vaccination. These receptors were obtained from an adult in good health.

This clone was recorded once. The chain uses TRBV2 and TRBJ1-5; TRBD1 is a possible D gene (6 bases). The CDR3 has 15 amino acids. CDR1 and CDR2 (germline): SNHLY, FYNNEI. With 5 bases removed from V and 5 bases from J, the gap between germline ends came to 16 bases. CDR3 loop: CASSPRWTVHQPQHF. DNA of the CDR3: TGTGCCAGCAGTCCCCGGTGGACAGTTCATCAGCCCCAGCATTTT.

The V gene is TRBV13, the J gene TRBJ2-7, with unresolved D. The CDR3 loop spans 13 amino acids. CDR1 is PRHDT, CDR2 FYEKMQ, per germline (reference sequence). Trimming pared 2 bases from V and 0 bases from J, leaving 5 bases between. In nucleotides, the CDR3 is TGTGCCAGCAGCTTACTGGGCTCCTACGAGCAGTACTTC. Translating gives CASSLLGSYEQYF.

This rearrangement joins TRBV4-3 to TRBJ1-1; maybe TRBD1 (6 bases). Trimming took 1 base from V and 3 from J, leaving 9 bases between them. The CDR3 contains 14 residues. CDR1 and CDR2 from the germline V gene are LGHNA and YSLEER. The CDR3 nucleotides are TGCGCCAGCAGCCAAGTTGCAGGGGACACTGAAGCTTTCTTT. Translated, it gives CASSQVAGDTEAFF.

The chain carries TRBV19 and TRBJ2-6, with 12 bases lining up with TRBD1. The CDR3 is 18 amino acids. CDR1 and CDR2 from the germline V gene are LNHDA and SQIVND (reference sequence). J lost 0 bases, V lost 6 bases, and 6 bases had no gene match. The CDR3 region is CASRGTGGRSSGANVLTF. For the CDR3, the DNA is TGTGCCAGTAGAGGGACAGGGGGCCGTAGCTCTGGGGCCAACGTCCTGACTTTC.

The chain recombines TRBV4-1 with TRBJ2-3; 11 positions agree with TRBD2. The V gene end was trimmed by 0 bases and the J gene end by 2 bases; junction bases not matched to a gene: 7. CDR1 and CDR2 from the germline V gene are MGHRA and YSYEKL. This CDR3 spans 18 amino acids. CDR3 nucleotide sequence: TGCGCCAGCAGCCAAGAAAGGGTGGGACTAGCGGACACAGATACGCAGTATTTT. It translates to CASSQERVGLADTDTQYF.

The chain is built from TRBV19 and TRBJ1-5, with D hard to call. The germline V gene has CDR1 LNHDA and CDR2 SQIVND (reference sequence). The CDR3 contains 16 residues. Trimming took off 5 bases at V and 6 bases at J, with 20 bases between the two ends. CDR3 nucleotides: TGTGCCAGTAGTCCCCTCATGGATAGAGGCGGTCAGCCCCAGCATTTT. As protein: CASSPLMDRGGQPQHF.

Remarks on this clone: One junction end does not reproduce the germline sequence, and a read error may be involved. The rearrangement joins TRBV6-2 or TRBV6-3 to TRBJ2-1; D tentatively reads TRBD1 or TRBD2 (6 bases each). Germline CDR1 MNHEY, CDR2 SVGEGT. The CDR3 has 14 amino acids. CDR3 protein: CASNYRGPYNEQFF. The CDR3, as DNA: TGTGCCAGCAATTACCGGGGGCCTTACAATGAGCAGTTCTTC.

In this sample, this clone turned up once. Here the CDR3 reads CASSPFGGGNQPQHF. CDR3 bases: TGTGCCAGCAGCCCATTTGGGGGGGGAAATCAGCCCCAGCATTTT. This sequence joins TRBV6-2 or TRBV6-3 and TRBJ1-5; a possible D gene is TRBD1 (5 bases). Trimming took 6 bases from V and 4 from J, leaving 16 bases between them. The CDR3 consists of 15 residues. Germline assignment: CDR1 MNHEY and CDR2 SVGEGT.

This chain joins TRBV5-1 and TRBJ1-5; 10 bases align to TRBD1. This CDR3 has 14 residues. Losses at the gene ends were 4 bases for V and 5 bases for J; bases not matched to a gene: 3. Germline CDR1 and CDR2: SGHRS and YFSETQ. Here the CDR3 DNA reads TGCGCCAGCAGCGTCGGACAGGGGGATCAGCCCCAGCATTTT. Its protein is CASSVGQGDQPQHF.

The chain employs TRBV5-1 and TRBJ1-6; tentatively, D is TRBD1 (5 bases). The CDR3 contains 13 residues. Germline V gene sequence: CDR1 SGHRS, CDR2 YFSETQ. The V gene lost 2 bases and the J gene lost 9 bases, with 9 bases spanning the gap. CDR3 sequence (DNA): TGCGCCAGCAGCTTACAGGTCGGTTCACCCCTCCACTTT. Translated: CASSLQVGSPLHF.

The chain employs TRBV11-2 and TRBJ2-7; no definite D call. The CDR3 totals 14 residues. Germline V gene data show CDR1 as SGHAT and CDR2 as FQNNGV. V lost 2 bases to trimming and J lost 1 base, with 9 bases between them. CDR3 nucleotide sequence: TGTGCCAGCAGCTTAACGGCAGGATCCTACGAGCAGTACTTC. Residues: CASSLTAGSYEQYF.

In nucleotides, the CDR3 is TGTGCCAGCAGTGAAACAGGGGTATTGAAGCCCCAGCATTTT. Translation: CASSETGVLKPQHF. This chain connects TRBV2 to TRBJ1-5, with 7 bases aligning to TRBD1. There are 14 residues in the CDR3. The germline V gene has CDR1 SNHLY and CDR2 FYNNEI. J was trimmed by 8 bases and V by 2 bases; bases with no gene match: 6.

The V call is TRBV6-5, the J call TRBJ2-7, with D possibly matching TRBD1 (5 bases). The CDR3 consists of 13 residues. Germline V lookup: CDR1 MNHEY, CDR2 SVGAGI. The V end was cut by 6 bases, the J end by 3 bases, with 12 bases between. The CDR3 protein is CASRYGAGYEQYF. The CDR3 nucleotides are TGTGCCAGCAGATATGGGGCCGGCTACGAGCAGTACTTC.

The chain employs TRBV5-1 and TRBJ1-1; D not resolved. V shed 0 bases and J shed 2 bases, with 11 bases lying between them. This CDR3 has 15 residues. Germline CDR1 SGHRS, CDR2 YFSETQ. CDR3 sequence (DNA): TGCGCCAGCAGCTTGGGGGCCCCCGCAAACACTGAAGCTTTCTTT. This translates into CASSLGAPANTEAFF.

In nucleotides, the CDR3 is TGTGCCAGCAGCTTTGGGGGATCAAGCTCCTACAATGAGCAGTTCTTC. Translated: CASSFGGSSSYNEQFF. This sequence joins TRBV11-2 and TRBJ2-1, with D perhaps TRBD1 or TRBD2 (5 bases each). The CDR3 has 16 amino acids. CDR1 is SGHAT and CDR2 is FQNNGV in the germline V gene. V was pared by 3 bases and J by 0 bases, with 12 bases between.

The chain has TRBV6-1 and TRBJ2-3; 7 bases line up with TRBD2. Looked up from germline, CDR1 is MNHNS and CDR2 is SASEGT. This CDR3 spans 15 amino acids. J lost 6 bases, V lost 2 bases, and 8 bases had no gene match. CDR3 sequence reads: CASSERAGEGDTQYF. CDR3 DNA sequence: TGTGCCAGCAGTGAAAGGGCGGGGGAGGGTGATACGCAGTATTTT.

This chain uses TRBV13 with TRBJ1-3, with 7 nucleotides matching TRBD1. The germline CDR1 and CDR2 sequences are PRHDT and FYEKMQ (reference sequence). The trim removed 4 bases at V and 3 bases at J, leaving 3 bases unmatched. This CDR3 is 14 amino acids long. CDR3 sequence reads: CASSSTGVGNTIYF. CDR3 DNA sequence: TGTGCCAGCAGCTCTACAGGGGTTGGAAACACCATATATTTT.

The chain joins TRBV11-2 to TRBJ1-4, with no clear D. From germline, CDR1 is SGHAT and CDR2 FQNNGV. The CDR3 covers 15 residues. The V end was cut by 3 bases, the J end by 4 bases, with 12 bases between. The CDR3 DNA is TGTGCCAGCAGCTTGGACGGGAGGCTTAATGAAAAACTGTTTTTT. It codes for CASSLDGRLNEKLFF.

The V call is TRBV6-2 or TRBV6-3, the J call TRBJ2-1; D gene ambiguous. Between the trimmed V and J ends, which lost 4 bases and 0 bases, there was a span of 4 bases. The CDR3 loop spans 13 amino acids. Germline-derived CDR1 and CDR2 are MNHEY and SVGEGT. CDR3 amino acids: CASSSDSYNEQFF. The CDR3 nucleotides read TGTGCCAGCAGTTCGGACTCCTACAATGAGCAGTTCTTC.

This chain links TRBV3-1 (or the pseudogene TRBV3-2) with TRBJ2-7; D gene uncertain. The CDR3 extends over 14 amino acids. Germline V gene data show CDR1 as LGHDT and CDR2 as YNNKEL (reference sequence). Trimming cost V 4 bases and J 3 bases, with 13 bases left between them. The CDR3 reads CASSPGVRHYEQYF. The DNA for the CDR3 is TGTGCCAGCAGCCCCGGCGTACGACACTACGAGCAGTACTTC.

The CDR3 sequence is CASSPGTPSHNYGYTF. The CDR3 DNA follows: TGTGCCAGCAGCCCCGGGACACCCTCGCATAACTATGGCTACACCTTC. The chain uses TRBV5-4 and TRBJ1-2; weak D call: TRBD1 (6 bases). V lost 4 bases and J lost 1, with 17 bases in between. Germline loops: CDR1 SGHNT, CDR2 YYREEE (reference sequence). CDR3 size: 16 residues.

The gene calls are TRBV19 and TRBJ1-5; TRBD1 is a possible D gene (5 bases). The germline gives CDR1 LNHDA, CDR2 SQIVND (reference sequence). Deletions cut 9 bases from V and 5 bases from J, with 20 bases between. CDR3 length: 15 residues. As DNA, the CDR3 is TGTGCCAGCCGAATGACGCGGGGCCGGCATCAGCCCCAGCATTTT. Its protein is CASRMTRGRHQPQHF.

CDR3: CASSLLTGLTGANVLTF. DNA for the CDR3: TGTGCCAGCAGCTTGTTAACAGGGCTGACTGGGGCCAACGTCCTGACTTTC. The V call is TRBV5-6, the J call TRBJ2-6, with a weak D call TRBD1 (6 bases). The CDR3 runs to 17 residues. Trimming removed 1 base from V and 2 bases from J, with 13 bases in between. CDR1 and CDR2 from the germline V gene are SGHDT and YYEEEE.

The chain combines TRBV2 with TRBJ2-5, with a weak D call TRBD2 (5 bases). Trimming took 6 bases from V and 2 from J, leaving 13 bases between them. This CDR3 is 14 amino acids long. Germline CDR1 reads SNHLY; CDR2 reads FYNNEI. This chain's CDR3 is CASREDFNQETQYF. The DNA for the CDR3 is TGTGCCAGCAGAGAGGACTTTAATCAAGAGACCCAGTACTTC.

CDR3 in amino acids: CASSYSTRGSYEQYF. CDR3 coding DNA: TGTGCCAGCAGTTACTCGACAAGAGGGTCCTACGAGCAGTACTTC. The chain uses TRBV6-5 and TRBJ2-7, with TRBD2 as a possible D gene (5 bases). This CDR3 is 15 amino acids long. Trimming removed 0 bases at V and 1 base at J, with 10 bases between. Germline values: CDR1 MNHEY, CDR2 SVGAGI.

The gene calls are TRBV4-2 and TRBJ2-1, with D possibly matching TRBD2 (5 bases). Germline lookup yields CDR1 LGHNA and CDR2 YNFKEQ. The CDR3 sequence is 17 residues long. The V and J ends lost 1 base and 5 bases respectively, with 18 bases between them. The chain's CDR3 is CASSQGAERRFHNEQFF. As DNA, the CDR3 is TGTGCCAGCAGCCAAGGGGCCGAGCGGAGATTTCACAATGAGCAGTTCTTC.

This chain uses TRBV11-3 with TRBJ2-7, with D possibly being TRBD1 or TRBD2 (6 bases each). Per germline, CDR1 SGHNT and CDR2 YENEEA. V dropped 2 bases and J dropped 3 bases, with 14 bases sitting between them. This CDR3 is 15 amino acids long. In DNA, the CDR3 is TGTGCCAGCAGCTTACTGGGGGGACAAAACTACGAGCAGTACTTC. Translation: CASSLLGGQNYEQYF.

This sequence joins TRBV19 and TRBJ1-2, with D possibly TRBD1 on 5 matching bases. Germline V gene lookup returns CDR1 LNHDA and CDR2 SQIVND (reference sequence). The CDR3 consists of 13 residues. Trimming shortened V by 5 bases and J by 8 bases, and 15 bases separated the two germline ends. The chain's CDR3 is CASSFYGTAGYTF. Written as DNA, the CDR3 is TGTGCCAGTAGTTTTTACGGGACGGCAGGCTACACCTTC.